This TCR beta chain is from a study of cytomegalovirus exposure and HLA in healthy donors. Primers: 60 Vbeta forward and 13 Jbeta reverse. Here immunoSEQ multiplex PCR was the method, and the copy in TCRdb shows in-frame clones only, minus some. This sample has around 150,000 clones; 80% to 90% occur once, and the top ten carry 9.5% to 12%. Regarding the study as a whole: Certain sequence variants were highly shared and formed a cluster, and this cluster was likely a sequencing artifact. About 87% or about 30% of the time was how often most TCR beta V segments were productive, according to an earlier analysis. A later analysis linked a missense DCLRE1C variant to TCR beta V- and J-gene trimming. In vitro assays verified that a few CMV-associated chains recognized CMV antigens specifically.

Remarks on this clone: Its antigen is unknown.

This CDR3 region has 17 residues. Looked up from germline, CDR1 is GTSNPN and CDR2 is SVGIG (reference sequence). V gave up 1 base and J gave up 5 bases; unmatched junction bases: 10. Material for sequencing was PBMCs. V gene TRBV30 combines with J gene TRBJ2-2; 10 bases are a match to TRBD2. This clonotype originated in a man aged 50 to 59 in good health and CMV-seropositive. DNA for the CDR3: TGTGCCTGGAGTGGGATCCTAGCGGGAGTTTGGACCGGGGAGCTGTTTTTT. It specifies CAWSGILAGVWTGELFF.